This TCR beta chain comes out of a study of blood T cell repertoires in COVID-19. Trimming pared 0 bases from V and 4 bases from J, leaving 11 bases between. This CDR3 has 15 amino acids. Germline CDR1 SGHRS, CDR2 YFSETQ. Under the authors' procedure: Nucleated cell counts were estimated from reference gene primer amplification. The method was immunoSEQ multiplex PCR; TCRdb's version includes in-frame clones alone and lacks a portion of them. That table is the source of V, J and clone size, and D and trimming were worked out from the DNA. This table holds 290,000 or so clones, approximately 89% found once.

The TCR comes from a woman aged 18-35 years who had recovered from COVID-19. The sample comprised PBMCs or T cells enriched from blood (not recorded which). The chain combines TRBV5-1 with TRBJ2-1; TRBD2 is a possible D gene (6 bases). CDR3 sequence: CASSLVGDSYNEQFF. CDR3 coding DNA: TGCGCCAGCAGCTTGGTGGGGGACTCATACAATGAGCAGTTCTTC. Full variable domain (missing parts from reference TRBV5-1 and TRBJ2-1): KAGVTQTPRYLIKTRGQQVTLSCSPISGHRSVSWYQQTPGQGLQFLFEYFSETQRNKGNFPGRFSGRQFSNSRSEMNVSTLELGDSALYLCASSLVGDSYNEQFFGPGTRLTVL.